This TCR beta chain was captured in a study of blood T cell repertoires in COVID-19. Study-wide background: Some COVID-19 samples were acute and others convalescent; all came from the United States, Italy and Spain. From T cells, B-cell-depleted T cells, or PBMCs came the material, which was cDNA or gDNA.

Trimming shortened V by 0 bases and J by 7 bases, and 12 bases separated the two germline ends. The CDR3 sequence is 15 residues long. The V gene's germline CDR1 is LNHNV and CDR2 YYDKDF (reference sequence). Authors' analysis steps: From reference gene primer amplification, estimates of nucleated cell counts were derived. Only in-frame clones appear in the TCRdb table, and some are missing; sequencing was by immunoSEQ multiplex PCR. V and J calls and clone size are those listed in that table; D and trimming were worked out from the DNA. Of about 25,000 clones in the sample, roughly 82% were seen once.

The sequencing input was peripheral blood. The sequence derives from a man aged 80 or over with active or convalescent COVID-19. V usage is TRBV15 and J usage is TRBJ2-2; D might be TRBD2 (5 bases). In DNA, the CDR3 is TGTGCCACCAGCAGAGATCGAGGGATCGGCGGGGAGCTGTTTTTT. It translates to CATSRDRGIGGELFF.